The T cell receptor beta chain under discussion was sequenced for a study of blood T cell repertoires in COVID-19. Study-wide context: The study drew acute and convalescent COVID-19 samples from the United States, Italy and Spain. Sources were T cells, B-cell-depleted T cells, or PBMCs; the material itself was cDNA or gDNA.

The CDR3 sequence is 16 residues long. V trimming: 1 base; J trimming: 9 bases; junction bases outside the gene matches: 8. CDR1 and CDR2 (germline): SGHAT, FQNNGV. In the study's own analysis: Amplifying reference gene primers gave estimates of nucleated cell counts. The method was immunoSEQ multiplex PCR; TCRdb's version includes in-frame clones alone and lacks a portion of them. That table supplies the V and J calls and clone size; D and trimming were determined from the DNA. The sample consists of 95,000 to 150,000 clones, 88% of them appearing once. This chain links TRBV11-2 with TRBJ2-1; the match to TRBD1 covers 11 bases. This TCR was recovered from a human donor in a cohort sampled during active COVID-19. Sequenced material: peripheral blood. The chain's CDR3 is CASSLALGQGAGEQFF. The CDR3 nucleotides are TGTGCCAGCAGCTTAGCCCTTGGACAGGGGGCGGGTGAGCAGTTCTTC. Full variable domain (remainder filled in from reference TRBV11-2 and TRBJ2-1): EAGVAQSPRYKIIEKRQSVAFWCNPISGHATLYWYQQILGQGPKLLIQFQNNGVVDDSQLPKDRFSAERLKGVDSTLKIQPAKLEDSAVYLCASSLALGQGAGEQFFGPGTRLTVL.